The next 25 T cell receptor beta chains were all read from a single sample in a study of identical twins. A single record per CDR3 protein comes from TCRdb applying MiXCR to the 5' RACE reads. The sample records a few hundred thousand distinct CDR3 sequences, roughly 26% being singletons. These data also featured in a second study, about T cells expressing NK-cell markers.

The material sequenced was CD4+ T cells sorted from blood. These receptors were taken from a woman younger than 30 in good health.

This clonotype was detected a few times. The chain combines TRBV3-1 with TRBJ2-7; 8 nucleotides line up with TRBD2. This CDR3 region has 16 residues. V was clipped by 4 bases and J by 5 bases; unmatched bases: 13. The germline V gene has CDR1 LGHDT and CDR2 YNNKEL (reference sequence). The CDR3 coding sequence is TGTGCCAGCAGCCGGCGAGCTTCGAGCGGGGGTAACGAGCAGTACTTC. This gives the protein CASSRRASSGGNEQYF.

The chain carries TRBV7-2 and TRBJ2-1; 11 bases map to TRBD2. The trim removed 1 base at V and 2 bases at J, leaving 4 bases unmatched. Germline-derived CDR1 and CDR2 are SGHTA and FQGNSA. This CDR3 region has 17 residues. Here the CDR3 DNA reads TGTGCCAGCAGCTTAGGGGAACTAGCGGGAGCCTACAATGAGCAGTTCTTC. This sequence encodes CASSLGELAGAYNEQFF.

J is TRBJ2-3 and V is TRBV2; TRBD2 is a possible D gene (6 bases). CDR3 length equals 15 residues. Germline values: CDR1 SNHLY, CDR2 FYNNEI. V was clipped by 2 bases and J by 6 bases, with 15 bases between them. This CDR3 is CASSEKAASEDTQYF. CDR3 DNA sequence: TGTGCCAGCAGTGAAAAGGCGGCTAGCGAGGATACGCAGTATTTT.

DNA for the CDR3: TGTGCCAGCAGCCGATGGGCCGGGACCCTTGGCTACACCTTC. This translates into CASSRWAGTLGYTF. V gene TRBV7-2 combines with J gene TRBJ1-2; perhaps TRBD1 as D (5 bases). The CDR3 consists of 14 residues. CDR1 SGHTA and CDR2 FQGNSA come from the germline V gene. V lost 5 bases and J 7 bases, leaving 17 bases between the germline ends.

This clonotype has a count of ten or more. The genes are TRBV19 and TRBJ2-7, with a weak D call TRBD2 (5 bases). Germline CDR1 LNHDA, CDR2 SQIVND (reference sequence). The CDR3 is 13 residues long. V was shortened by 5 bases and J by 0 bases, with 8 bases between the two germline ends. CDR3 amino acids: CASSRTVSYEQYF. The DNA of the CDR3 is TGTGCCAGTAGTCGGACTGTCTCCTACGAGCAGTACTTC.

The V call is TRBV7-3, the J call TRBJ2-2; 10 positions match TRBD2. After removal of 4 bases from V and 7 bases from J, the junction contained 6 bases not matched to a gene. Germline V lookup: CDR1 SGHTA, CDR2 FQGTGA. This CDR3 comprises 15 residues. Here the CDR3 reads CASSSSGGLRGELFF. CDR3 coding DNA: TGTGCCAGCAGCTCTAGCGGGGGCCTCCGCGGGGAGCTGTTTTTT.

The genes are TRBV29-1 and TRBJ2-3; TRBD1 matches 11 bases. The J segment lost 6 bases and the V segment lost 6 bases, leaving 11 bases of the junction unmatched. The germline V gene encodes CDR1 SQVTM and CDR2 ANQGSEA. The CDR3 is made up of 15 amino acids. The DNA for the CDR3 is TGCAGCGTCGGATTAGGACAGGGGGCGTTGGATACGCAGTATTTT. It translates to CSVGLGQGALDTQYF.

This chain links TRBV5-4 with TRBJ2-1, with D possibly being TRBD1 (7 bases). Germline V gives CDR1 SGHNT, CDR2 YYREEE (reference sequence). Trimming pared 1 base from V and 8 bases from J, leaving 31 bases between. This CDR3 has 20 amino acids. The CDR3 coding sequence is TGTGCCAGCAGCTTGAACGGGCCAGGGGGGAACAGCGGGCGAGAGCATGAGCAGTTCTTC. This translates into CASSLNGPGGNSGREHEQFF. Full variable domain (rest looked up from reference TRBV5-4 and TRBJ2-1): ETGVTQSPTHLIKTRGQQVTLRCSSQSGHNTVSWYQQALGQGPQFIFQYYREEENGRGNFPPRFSGLQFPNYSSELNVNALELDDSALYLCASSLNGPGGNSGREHEQFFGPGTRLTVL.

The table lists this clonotype with a few counts. The V call is TRBV5-4, the J call TRBJ2-1; TRBD2 might be the D (6 bases). The CDR3 totals 16 residues. The V end was cut by 6 bases, the J end by 0 bases, with 16 bases between. Germline CDR1 SGHNT, CDR2 YYREEE (reference sequence). CDR3 sequence reads: CASTTGVESSYNEQFF. The CDR3 DNA follows: TGTGCCAGCACCACGGGGGTAGAGAGCTCCTACAATGAGCAGTTCTTC.

This clonotype turned up a few times. The chain couples TRBV9 to TRBJ2-1; 7 bases map to TRBD2. The CDR3 has 14 residues. Unmatched junction bases numbered 2, after V lost 2 bases and J lost 3 bases. From germline, CDR1 is SGDLS and CDR2 YYNGEE. DNA of the CDR3: TGTGCCAGCAGCGTGGGACTACTCTACAATGAGCAGTTCTTC. It specifies CASSVGLLYNEQFF.

The rearrangement links TRBV7-2 to TRBJ2-7; maybe TRBD1 (6 bases). This CDR3 is built from 12 residues. The V gene lost 1 base and the J gene lost 12 bases, with 13 bases spanning the gap. Germline CDR1 SGHTA, CDR2 FQGNSA. CDR3 DNA sequence: TGTGCCAGCAGCTTAGGGCAGGGGATGGGGTACTTC. This gives the protein CASSLGQGMGYF.

The rearrangement uses TRBV6-5 and TRBJ1-6; D call uncertain. The germline gives CDR1 MNHEY, CDR2 SVGAGI. This CDR3 spans 14 amino acids. Trimming stripped 4 bases from V and 9 bases from J, with 13 bases between. The CDR3 sequence: CASSLRQPGSPLHF. The CDR3 coding sequence is TGTGCCAGCAGTTTGCGCCAACCCGGTTCACCCCTCCACTTT.

The rearrangement links TRBV12-3 or TRBV12-4 to TRBJ2-7, with 8 bases lining up with TRBD1. The CDR3 extends over 13 amino acids. V gave up 8 bases and J gave up 2 bases; unmatched junction bases: 5. CDR3 nucleotides: TGTGCCAGCCTGGTGACAGGGGCCTACGAGCAGTACTTC. It codes for CASLVTGAYEQYF.

The chain has TRBV18 and TRBJ1-6; 8 bases are a match to TRBD1. Germline CDR1 reads KGHSH; CDR2 reads LQKENI. The CDR3 runs to 15 residues. Trimming at V came to 6 bases and at J to 7 bases, leaving 8 bases not matched to a gene. This chain's CDR3 is CASSPGQGGNSPLHF. CDR3 in DNA: TGTGCCAGCTCGCCTGGACAGGGCGGGAATTCACCCCTCCACTTT.

The rearrangement joins TRBV9 to TRBJ2-1; D may be TRBD2 (6 bases). CDR3 length: 16 amino acids. The V end lost 4 bases, the J end lost 2 bases, and 16 bases lay between the germline ends. In germline, CDR1 is SGDLS, CDR2 YYNGEE. As DNA, the CDR3 is TGTGCCAGCAGCCCACGAGGCGGGGAACCCTACAATGAGCAGTTCTTC. It codes for CASSPRGGEPYNEQFF. Looking up the rest from reference TRBV9 and TRBJ2-1 gives the full variable domain: DSGVTQTPKHLITATGQRVTLRCSPRSGDLSVYWYQQSLDQGLQFLIQYYNGEERAKGNILERFSAQQFPDLHSELNLSSLELGDSALYFCASSPRGGEPYNEQFFGPGTRLTVL.

This clonotype was recorded a few times. The genes are TRBV6-1 and TRBJ2-2; D is possibly TRBD1 (6 bases). Germline assignment: CDR1 MNHNS and CDR2 SASEGT. V was shortened by 6 bases and J by 2 bases, with 7 bases between the two germline ends. CDR3 length: 13 residues. The CDR3 region is CASRTGNTGELFF. In nucleotides, the CDR3 is TGTGCCAGCAGGACAGGAAACACCGGGGAGCTGTTTTTT.

This clonotype was detected only a few times. The gene calls are TRBV12-3 or TRBV12-4 and TRBJ2-7; 9 positions agree with TRBD1. V lost 7 bases, J lost 3 bases, and 7 bases stayed unmatched. The CDR3 is 14 amino acids. This CDR3 is CASNLQGALYEQYF. The CDR3 DNA sequence: TGTGCCAGCAATCTACAGGGGGCCCTCTACGAGCAGTACTTC.

This chain connects TRBV12-3 or TRBV12-4 to TRBJ2-1; D ambiguous. Trimming pared 3 bases from V and 5 bases from J, leaving 11 bases between. The CDR3 spans 14 residues. The CDR3 spells CASSLKGGNNEQFF. CDR3 sequence (DNA): TGTGCCAGCAGTTTGAAGGGTGGTAACAATGAGCAGTTCTTC.

This clonotype appeared many times. The chain carries TRBV7-8 and TRBJ1-2, with a weak D call TRBD1 (6 bases). Trimming shortened V by 1 base and J by 3 bases, and 27 bases separated the two germline ends. The length of the CDR3 is 20 residues. The germline V gene encodes CDR1 SGHVS and CDR2 FQNEAQ. Here the CDR3 reads CASSLVIPNIQGWSDYGYTF. CDR3 DNA sequence: TGTGCCAGCAGCTTAGTAATCCCAAACATACAGGGATGGAGTGACTATGGCTACACCTTC.

This rearrangement joins TRBV23-1 to TRBJ1-6; D unresolved. TRBV23-1 is an open reading frame whose function is uncertain. V was cut by 6 bases and J by 9 bases, with 18 bases left in between. The CDR3 extends over 15 amino acids. CDR3 loop: CASSREGRSSSPLHF. DNA for the CDR3: TGCGCCAGCAGCCGGGAGGGAAGGTCCTCTTCACCCCTCCACTTT.

V usage is TRBV5-1 and J usage is TRBJ2-2; perhaps TRBD2 as D (6 bases). The ends were cut back, 5 bases at V and 4 bases at J, with 9 bases in the middle. The CDR3 runs to 13 residues. CDR1 is SGHRS, CDR2 YFSETQ, per germline. The CDR3 DNA reads TGCGCCAGCAGTGGGACTGCCACCGGGGAGCTGTTTTTT. Its translation: CASSGTATGELFF.

This clonotype appeared once. A read error may account for a junction end that differs from germline. This rearrangement joins TRBV5-5 to TRBJ2-1, with 8 nucleotides matching TRBD2. Germline CDR1 SGHKS, CDR2 YYEKEE (reference sequence). The CDR3 is 15 amino acids. The CDR3 protein is CAISSGLAAYNEQFF. The DNA for the CDR3 is TGTGCCATCAGCTCTGGACTAGCTGCCTACAATGAGCAGTTCTTC.

This clonotype was seen only a few times. The chain combines TRBV9 with TRBJ2-7; D is unresolved. Germline lookup yields CDR1 SGDLS and CDR2 YYNGEE. The CDR3 is made up of 13 amino acids. The V and J ends lost 0 bases and 5 bases respectively, with 9 bases between them. The CDR3 loop reads CASSVDLTHEQYF. CDR3 in DNA: TGTGCCAGCAGCGTAGATCTAACCCACGAGCAGTACTTC. The entire variable domain, with the rest obtained from reference TRBV9 and TRBJ2-7, is as follows: DSGVTQTPKHLITATGQRVTLRCSPRSGDLSVYWYQQSLDQGLQFLIQYYNGEERAKGNILERFSAQQFPDLHSELNLSSLELGDSALYFCASSVDLTHEQYFGPGTRLTVT.

The rearrangement links TRBV20-1 to TRBJ2-2; D unclear. Germline V gene lookup returns CDR1 DFQATT and CDR2 SNEGSKA (reference sequence). The CDR3 loop spans 12 amino acids. V lost 6 bases, J lost 5 bases, and 10 bases lay in between. The CDR3 coding sequence is TGCAGTGCCGCCGTCCGGACCGGGGAGCTGTTTTTT. The encoded protein is CSAAVRTGELFF.

The chain couples TRBV12-3 or TRBV12-4 to TRBJ2-1; 16 bases line up with TRBD2. The CDR3 runs 15 residues. V trimming: 3 bases; J trimming: 8 bases; junction bases outside the gene matches: 1. CDR3 DNA sequence: TGTGCCAGCAGTTTGGGACTAGCGGGGGGGGATGAGCAGTTCTTC. It specifies CASSLGLAGGDEQFF.